Shown below are 23 T cell receptor beta chains from a single sample sequenced in a study of OX40 agonist ivuxolimab in advanced cancers. Sequencing was performed with immunoSEQ multiplex PCR; in TCRdb, only in-frame clones are kept and a portion is missing. The sample lists about 59,000 clones, approximately 94% occurring once. This sample comprised CD4+ or CD8+ T cells sorted from blood, obtained in a trial of the OX40 agonist ivuxolimab. These receptors all come from an adult with an advanced solid tumor such as melanoma, head and neck, liver or kidney cancer.

The CDR3 bases are TGCGCCAGCAGTGAGTCGGCGGTAAACTCCTACGAGCAGTACTTC. Encoded protein: CASSESAVNSYEQYF. V and J are TRBV10-1 and TRBJ2-7, with no clear D. The V end lost 0 bases, the J end lost 0 bases, and 9 bases lay between the germline ends. Germline V CDR1 and CDR2: WNHNN, SYGVQD (reference sequence). The CDR3 runs 15 residues.

The chain has TRBV11-2 and TRBJ2-4, with TRBD2 matching over 10 bases. Germline assignment: CDR1 SGHAT and CDR2 FQNNGV. CDR3 length: 16 amino acids. The trim removed 2 bases at V and 0 bases at J, leaving 1 base unmatched. The CDR3 reads CASSLLAGVAKNIQYF. The CDR3 DNA is TGTGCCAGCAGCTTACTAGCGGGAGTAGCCAAAAACATTCAGTACTTC.

CDR3 loop: CASSTGGREQYF. CDR3 DNA: TGTGCCAGTAGTACAGGGGGTCGGGAGCAGTACTTC. The chain couples TRBV19 to TRBJ2-7; 7 bases line up with TRBD1. The V and J ends lost 4 bases and 7 bases, in that order; junction bases with no gene match: 4. The CDR3 is 12 residues long. The germline V gene encodes CDR1 LNHDA and CDR2 SQIVND (reference sequence).

This chain connects TRBV7-9 to TRBJ2-1; TRBD2 matches at 13 bases. The V gene end was trimmed by 5 bases and the J gene end by 8 bases; junction bases not matched to a gene: 6. CDR1 is SEHNR and CDR2 is FQNEAQ in the germline V gene (reference sequence). This CDR3 is 15 amino acids long. CDR3 coding DNA: TGTGCCAGCAGCCCCCGACTAGCGGGAGGCCATGAGCAGTTCTTC. Translation: CASSPRLAGGHEQFF.

A word on this clone: One junction end does not reproduce the germline sequence, and a read error may be involved. V and J are TRBV5-4 and TRBJ2-5; D gene unclear. Germline V lookup: CDR1 SGHNT, CDR2 YYREEE (reference sequence). This CDR3 is built from 13 residues. CDR3: CASTDSNQETQYF. DNA for the CDR3: TGTGCCAGCACCGATTCCAACCAGGAGACCCAGTACTTC.

This chain links TRBV29-1 with TRBJ2-7, with 9 bases fitting TRBD1. The J segment lost 4 bases and the V segment lost 6 bases, leaving 7 bases of the junction unmatched. CDR3 length: 13 residues. Germline values: CDR1 SQVTM, CDR2 ANQGSEA. The CDR3 DNA reads TGCAGCGTAGCCACAGGGGGCGGGTACGAGCAGTACTTC. As protein: CSVATGGGYEQYF.

V and J are TRBV4-3 and TRBJ1-2; D is uncertain. The germline CDR1 and CDR2 sequences are LGHNA and YSLEER. The length of the CDR3 is 15 residues. V lost 1 base to trimming and J lost 6 bases, with 15 bases between them. CDR3 DNA sequence: TGCGCCAGCAGCCAAGGATATTATCATGGTAATGGCTACACCTTC. It translates to CASSQGYYHGNGYTF.

This chain joins TRBV15 and TRBJ2-2; TRBD1 is a possible D gene (5 bases). V was shortened by 5 bases and J by 6 bases, with 10 bases between the two germline ends. This CDR3 region has 13 residues. Per the germline V gene, CDR1 is LNHNV and CDR2 is YYDKDF (reference sequence). CDR3 bases: TGTGCCACCAGCGGGGCCGAAGCCGGGGAGCTGTTTTTT. This gives the protein CATSGAEAGELFF.

V usage is TRBV15 and J usage is TRBJ2-7; the match to TRBD1 covers 7 bases. V gave up 2 bases and J gave up 1 base; unmatched junction bases: 2. The CDR3 has 14 amino acids. CDR1 LNHNV and CDR2 YYDKDF come from the germline V gene (reference sequence). The CDR3 DNA is TGTGCCACCAGCAGAAACAGGGGTTCCTACGAGCAGTACTTC. Amino acid sequence: CATSRNRGSYEQYF.

The chain joins TRBV21-1 to TRBJ1-5. TRBV21-1 is a documented pseudogene. CDR3 size: 16 residues. The CDR3 region is CASTYQPGISNQPQHF. The DNA for the CDR3 is TGTGCCAGCACCTACCAGCCGGGGATTAGCAATCAGCCCCAGCATTTT.

V usage is TRBV7-9 and J usage is TRBJ2-1, with 10 positions matching TRBD2. Looked up from germline, CDR1 is SEHNR and CDR2 is FQNEAQ (reference sequence). CDR3 size: 15 residues. With V trimmed by 1 base and J by 5 bases, 2 bases remained unmatched. This chain's CDR3 is CASSLELAGNNEQFF. CDR3 nucleotides: TGTGCCAGCAGCTTAGAACTAGCGGGAAACAATGAGCAGTTCTTC.

CDR3 region: CASSSGYTNTGELFF. In DNA, the CDR3 is TGTGCCAGCAGCTCCGGATATACGAACACCGGGGAGCTGTTTTTT. This rearrangement joins TRBV7-3 to TRBJ2-2, with D hard to call. Trimming cost V 4 bases and J 0 bases, with 9 bases left between them. In germline, CDR1 is SGHTA, CDR2 FQGTGA. The CDR3 has 15 residues.

As DNA, the CDR3 is TGCGCCAGCAGCCAAGGTCAGGTGGCGAATCACGAGCAGTACTTC. Its translation is CASSQGQVANHEQYF. V usage is TRBV4-3 and J usage is TRBJ2-7, with no clear D. The germline V gene has CDR1 LGHNA and CDR2 YSLEER. The CDR3 covers 15 residues. Trimming took 1 base from V and 5 from J, leaving 15 bases between them.

V gene TRBV6-1 combines with J gene TRBJ1-1; D ambiguous. The CDR3 consists of 14 residues. Germline V gene lookup returns CDR1 MNHNS and CDR2 SASEGT. Trimming pared 0 bases from V and 6 bases from J, leaving 11 bases between. The CDR3 DNA reads as TGTGCCAGCAGTGAAGCGTGGAGAGGCTCTGAAGCTTTCTTT. Encoded protein: CASSEAWRGSEAFF.

This rearrangement joins TRBV7-3 to TRBJ2-2; the D gene is possibly TRBD1 (6 bases). This CDR3 is 14 amino acids long. Germline V lookup: CDR1 SGHTA, CDR2 FQGTGA. Trimming removed 5 bases from V and 4 bases from J, with 11 bases in between. CDR3 DNA: TGTGCCAGCAGCACGGACAGCCTCACCGGGGAGCTGTTTTTT. Its translation is CASSTDSLTGELFF.

The V gene is TRBV4-1, the J gene TRBJ2-4, with 7 bases identical to TRBD1. V lost 2 bases and J lost 0; bases outside the gene matches: 7. Germline CDR1 reads MGHRA; CDR2 reads YSYEKL. The CDR3 loop spans 17 amino acids. CDR3 nucleotide sequence: TGCGCCAGCAGCCAACCGGGACAGACTTTAGCCAAAAACATTCAGTACTTC. It codes for CASSQPGQTLAKNIQYF.

This clone was found once. V and J are TRBV28 and TRBJ1-5; the D is unclear. V gave up 5 bases and J gave up 0 bases, with 17 bases separating them. Germline values: CDR1 MDHEN, CDR2 SYDVKM. The CDR3 sequence is 17 residues long. This CDR3 reads CASSPGRVGYSNQPQHF. CDR3 in DNA: TGTGCCAGCAGTCCCGGCCGGGTGGGGTATAGCAATCAGCCCCAGCATTTT.

The chain has TRBV9 and TRBJ2-3, with D hard to call. Trimming took 0 bases from V and 6 from J, leaving 14 bases between them. CDR1 and CDR2 (germline): SGDLS, YYNGEE. The CDR3 is 15 residues long. The CDR3 DNA reads as TGTGCCAGCAGCGTAGGCCTTCCCTGGGCGGATACGCAGTATTTT. Residues: CASSVGLPWADTQYF.

The V and J genes are TRBV29-1 and TRBJ2-1; D gene uncertain. Trimming shortened V by 4 bases and J by 2 bases, and 12 bases separated the two germline ends. The CDR3 has 14 residues. Germline loops: CDR1 SQVTM, CDR2 ANQGSEA. The CDR3 loop is CSVVGLQTYNEQFF. For the CDR3, the DNA is TGCAGCGTTGTCGGTCTCCAAACCTACAATGAGCAGTTCTTC.

The V call is TRBV9, the J call TRBJ2-1, with 10 bases identical to TRBD2. Trimming took 0 bases from V and 3 from J; bases not matched to a gene: 21. CDR1 is SGDLS, CDR2 YYNGEE, per germline. The CDR3 is made up of 22 amino acids. DNA for the CDR3: TGTGCCAGCAGCGTAGGGATAAATACTAGCGGGGCCCATTTATCCGGCTACAATGAGCAGTTCTTC. Amino acid sequence: CASSVGINTSGAHLSGYNEQFF.

This chain connects TRBV28 to TRBJ1-5; 9 bases are a match to TRBD1. J lost 0 bases, V lost 5 bases, and 11 bases had no gene match. CDR3 length: 18 amino acids. The germline gives CDR1 MDHEN, CDR2 SYDVKM. CDR3 nucleotide sequence: TGTGCCAGCAGTACCGGGACAGGGACTACTATTAGCAATCAGCCCCAGCATTTT. Translation gives CASSTGTGTTISNQPQHF.

The genes are TRBV28 and TRBJ2-1; 9 bases fit TRBD2. This CDR3 contains 15 residues. Germline loops: CDR1 MDHEN, CDR2 SYDVKM. J lost 6 bases, V lost 1 base, and 4 bases had no gene match. This chain's CDR3 is CASSLLAGGLNEQFF. The CDR3 DNA sequence: TGTGCCAGCAGTTTATTGGCGGGAGGGCTCAATGAGCAGTTCTTC.

The V gene is TRBV27, the J gene TRBJ2-7; 12 bases fit TRBD2. V shed 7 bases, J shed 2 bases, and the junction held 3 bases outside the gene matches. The germline V gene encodes CDR1 MNHEY and CDR2 SMNVEV (reference sequence). The CDR3 has 14 amino acids. The CDR3 nucleotides are TGTGCCAGCACTAGCGGGAGGGCCCCCTACGAGCAGTACTTC. Amino acids: CASTSGRAPYEQYF.